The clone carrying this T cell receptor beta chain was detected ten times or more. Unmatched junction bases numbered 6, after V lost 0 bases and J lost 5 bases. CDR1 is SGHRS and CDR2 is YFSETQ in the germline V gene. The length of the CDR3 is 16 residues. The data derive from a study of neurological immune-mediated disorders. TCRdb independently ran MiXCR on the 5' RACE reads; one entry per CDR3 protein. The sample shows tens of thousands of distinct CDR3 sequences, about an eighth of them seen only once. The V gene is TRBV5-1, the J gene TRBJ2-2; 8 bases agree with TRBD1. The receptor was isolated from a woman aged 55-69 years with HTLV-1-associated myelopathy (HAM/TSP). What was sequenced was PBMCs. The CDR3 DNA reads TGCGCCAGCAGCTTGGGGACAGGGAAAATGACCGGGGAGCTGTTTTTT. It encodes CASSLGTGKMTGELFF.